The text below deals with one T cell receptor beta chain. Germline V gene lookup returns CDR1 LNHDA and CDR2 SQIVND (reference sequence). V was pared by 6 bases and J by 4 bases, with 9 bases of the junction left unmatched. The CDR3 extends over 15 amino acids. Authors' methods: From reference gene primer amplification, estimates of nucleated cell counts were derived. Produced via immunoSEQ multiplex PCR; TCRdb's table is partial and in-frame only. V, J and clone size are taken as reported in that table, and D and trimming were inferred from the DNA itself. This table holds some 83,000 clones, around 72% found once. These data originate in a study of blood T cell repertoires in COVID-19.

The TCR was taken from a woman aged 80 or over with acute or convalescent COVID-19. The rearrangement links TRBV19 to TRBJ2-4; 7 nucleotides agree with TRBD1. Sequencing was carried out using peripheral blood. Here the CDR3 reads CASSGNRGPKNIQYF. Here the CDR3 DNA reads TGTGCCAGTAGCGGAAACAGGGGCCCTAAAAACATTCAGTACTTC. Looking up the rest from reference TRBV19 and TRBJ2-4 gives the full variable domain: DGGITQSPKYLFRKEGQNVTLSCEQNLNHDAMYWYRQDPGQGLRLIYYSQIVNDFQKGDIAEGYSVSREKKESFPLTVTSAQKNPTAFYLCASSGNRGPKNIQYFGAGTRLSVL.